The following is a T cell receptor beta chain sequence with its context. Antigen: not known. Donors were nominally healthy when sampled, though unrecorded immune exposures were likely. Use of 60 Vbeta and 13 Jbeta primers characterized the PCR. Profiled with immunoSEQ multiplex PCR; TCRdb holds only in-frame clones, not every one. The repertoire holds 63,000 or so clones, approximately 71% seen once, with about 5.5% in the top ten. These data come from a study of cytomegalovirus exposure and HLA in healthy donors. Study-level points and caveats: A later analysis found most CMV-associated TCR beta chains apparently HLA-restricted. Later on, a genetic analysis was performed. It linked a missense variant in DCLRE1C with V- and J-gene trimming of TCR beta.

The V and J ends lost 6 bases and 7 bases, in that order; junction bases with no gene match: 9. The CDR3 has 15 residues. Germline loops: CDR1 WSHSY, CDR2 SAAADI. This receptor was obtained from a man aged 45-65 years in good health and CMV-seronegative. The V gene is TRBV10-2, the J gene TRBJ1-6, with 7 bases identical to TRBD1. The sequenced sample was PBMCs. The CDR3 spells CASRESGQTNSPLHF. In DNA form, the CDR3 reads TGCGCCAGCAGGGAATCGGGACAGACGAATTCACCCCTCCACTTT.